This entry features one T cell receptor (beta chain) sequence. This clonotype showed up just a few times. Its antigen is not yet known. The record has no base qualities; no much larger clone is one base away. Measured from the cysteine to the phenylalanine, the CDR3 is 13 residues long. Only the CDR3 DNA is retained, 39 bases long and in frame from the first base. V loses 3 bases of germline sequence and J loses 9 bases, and the interval between the two ends is 16 bases. From a lookup of the germline V gene (reference sequence), CDR1 and CDR2 are SGHKS and YYEKEE. This specimen's treatment or condition label, per the study, means: allogeneic hematopoietic cell transplantation with graft depleted of TCRalphabeta T cells and CD19 B cells. Transplant recipients were children who received TCRalphabeta/CD19-depleted allogeneic hematopoietic cell grafts. Library generation was performed with PCR. The listed sequencing device is Illumina HiSeq 2500. TCR library preparation used molecular barcoding, with unique molecular identifiers applied to normalize quantification of the TCRbeta repertoire. Using fastp at Q25 and MiXCR, TCRdb reprocessed the public reads and kept productive beta chains. Every distinct CDR3 protein forms one entry, paired with its most common genes and DNA. In all, the sample holds 600,000 to 700,000 distinct CDR3 sequences, and over 10% of those were seen once. 0.79% of the sample lies in the top ten.

The sample is drawn from a study of T-cell reconstitution after alpha-beta-depleted transplantation in children (dated by TCRdb to the mid-2010s). Some background on the complete study: Using TCR repertoire profiling, the study quantitatively followed how T-cell immune reconstitution unfolded in children after TCRalphabeta/CD19-depleted allogeneic hematopoietic cell transplantation.

The investigation overall reported the following: About two months after transplant, the apparently early recovery of alphabetaT-cell counts reportedly depended on just several hundred clones that had expanded rapidly and came from non-depleted graft cells. In some patients, the high TCRbeta diversity seen at day 60 was put down to recipient T cells and intrathymic progenitors that had survived conditioning. Hyperexpanded clone frequencies declined over subsequent months; after one year, T-cell counts and TCRbeta diversity were mostly attributed to newly produced T cells.

The rearranged segments are TRBV5-5 and TRBJ2-7; the D gene is perhaps TRBD2, on 6 matching bases. The receptor's source is a girl aged 2 to 9 with congenital amegakaryocytic thrombocytopenia, due to receive a stem cell transplant. The material sequenced was PBMCs, taken before TCRalphabeta/CD19-depleted stem cell transplant. The DNA sequence is given as TGTGCCAGCAGCTGGGACCCTATGGAGGGGCAGTACTTC. It translates to CASSWDPMEGQYF.